This T cell receptor (beta chain) is from a study of T cell repertoires in ileal Crohn's disease. As for the study in general: Thiopurines (around eleven) or anti-TNF agents (approximately 19) were given postoperatively to about half.

Assay: immunoSEQ multiplex PCR; the TCRdb copy retains only in-frame clones and omits some. In the table there are around 9,900 clones, roughly 85% of which are singletons. Germline loops: CDR1 SGHAT, CDR2 FQNNGV. The J segment lost 6 bases and the V segment lost 5 bases, leaving 9 bases of the junction unmatched. The CDR3 has 15 amino acids. Time point of the sample: neoterminal ileum biopsy at postoperative endoscopy, about 6 months after surgery. Eligibility required adulthood, ileal or ileocolonic Crohn's disease and indicated ileocolonic resection. This chain uses TRBV11-2 with TRBJ2-1, with TRBD2 matching 8 bases. The TCR sequence derives from an adult with Crohn's disease. Sequenced input: ileal tissue. The CDR3 sequence is CASSVLSGAANEQFF. Written as DNA, the CDR3 is TGTGCCAGCAGCGTCCTTAGCGGGGCCGCCAATGAGCAGTTCTTC.